The rows below give T cell receptor beta chains drawn from one sample of a study of cytomegalovirus exposure and HLA in healthy donors. Clones were read by immunoSEQ multiplex PCR, and TCRdb kept only the in-frame ones, dropping some. The sample contains about 190,000 clones, around nine tenths of which appear only once. The material sequenced was PBMCs. These receptors came from a woman between 18 and 29 years old in good health and CMV-seronegative. Each CDR3 is given with its conserved first and last residue. A D gene is named only where the DNA matches it firmly. Not every row has a clone size; where given, it reads once, few, many or a size class.

j_gene: TRBJ2-3; d_gene: TRBD2; v_gene: TRBV6-5; abundance: .; CDR3nt: TGTGCCAGCAGTTACGAGGCGGGAGGGACAGATACGCAGTATTTT; CDR3aa: CASSYEAGGTDTQYF
j_gene: TRBJ1-1; d_gene: TRBD1; v_gene: TRBV6-6; abundance: few; CDR3nt: TGTGCCAGCAGTTACCCACGGACAGGGCCGAACACTGAAGCTTTCTTT; CDR3aa: CASSYPRTGPNTEAFF
j_gene: TRBJ2-7; d_gene: TRBD1; v_gene: TRBV11-3; abundance: .; CDR3nt: TGTGCCAGCAGCTTAGGCCCGGGACAGGGAGGGTTCGAGCAGTACTTC; CDR3aa: CASSLGPGQGGFEQYF
j_gene: TRBJ2-7; d_gene: TRBD2; v_gene: TRBV7-6; abundance: .; CDR3nt: TGTGCCAGCAGCTTAGAAACTAGCGGGTCCTACGAGCAGTACTTC; CDR3aa: CASSLETSGSYEQYF
j_gene: TRBJ1-1; d_gene: TRBD1; v_gene: TRBV2; abundance: .; CDR3nt: TGTGCCAGCAGTGGACGACCACAGGGGCCGGGGTACACTGAAGCTTTCTTT; CDR3aa: CASSGRPQGPGYTEAFF
j_gene: TRBJ2-1; d_gene: .; v_gene: TRBV6-1; abundance: few; CDR3nt: TGTGCCAGCAGTGAATACTACAATGAGCAGTTCTTC; CDR3aa: CASSEYYNEQFF
j_gene: TRBJ2-2; d_gene: .; v_gene: TRBV19; abundance: .; CDR3nt: TGTGCCAGTAGTTCTCGACAGTATACCTCCACCGGGGAGCTGTTTTTT; CDR3aa: CASSSRQYTSTGELFF
j_gene: TRBJ2-3; d_gene: .; v_gene: TRBV7-2; abundance: .; CDR3nt: TGTGCCAGCAGCACAACCGTAGATACGCAGTATTTT; CDR3aa: CASSTTVDTQYF
j_gene: TRBJ1-6; d_gene: .; v_gene: TRBV2; abundance: once; CDR3nt: TGTGCCAGCAGTGACGAGAGAAATTCACCCCTCCACTTT; CDR3aa: CASSDERNSPLHF
j_gene: TRBJ1-2; d_gene: .; v_gene: TRBV7-2; abundance: .; CDR3nt: TGTGCCAGCAGCTTACTCGTAGACTCCTATGGCTACACCTTC; CDR3aa: CASSLLVDSYGYTF
j_gene: TRBJ2-7; d_gene: .; v_gene: TRBV7-9; abundance: .; CDR3nt: TGTGCCAGCACCCTGGGTACAGGGTCCCTCGAGCAGTACTTC; CDR3aa: CASTLGTGSLEQYF
j_gene: TRBJ2-7; d_gene: TRBD1; v_gene: TRBV29-1; abundance: .; CDR3nt: TGCAGCGTTGAACGGACAGGGAGGACCGGTTTGGGAGAGCAGTACTTC; CDR3aa: CSVERTGRTGLGEQYF
j_gene: TRBJ2-5; d_gene: .; v_gene: TRBV20-1; abundance: .; CDR3nt: TGCAGTGCTGAACTCCAAGAGACCCAGTACTTC; CDR3aa: CSAELQETQYF
j_gene: TRBJ2-7; d_gene: .; v_gene: TRBV4-1; abundance: .; CDR3nt: TGCGCCAGCAGCAGGGGGTACGAGCAGTACTTC; CDR3aa: CASSRGYEQYF
j_gene: TRBJ2-7; d_gene: TRBD1; v_gene: TRBV6-6; abundance: .; CDR3nt: TGTGCCAGCAGTCAGGGACAGGAGGTAGCCGAGCAGTACTTC; CDR3aa: CASSQGQEVAEQYF
j_gene: TRBJ2-3; d_gene: .; v_gene: TRBV19; abundance: .; CDR3nt: TGTGCCAGTAGTATAGGGCGGGGTATCACAGATACGCAGTATTTT; CDR3aa: CASSIGRGITDTQYF
j_gene: TRBJ1-5; d_gene: .; v_gene: TRBV6-1; abundance: few; CDR3nt: TGTGCCAGCAGTGTTACAGGAGAAGGTCAGCCCCAGCATTTT; CDR3aa: CASSVTGEGQPQHF
j_gene: TRBJ2-1; d_gene: .; v_gene: TRBV4-3; abundance: .; CDR3nt: TGCGCCAGCAGCTACTCCGGGACATACAATGAGCAGTTCTTC; CDR3aa: CASSYSGTYNEQFF
j_gene: TRBJ2-5; d_gene: TRBD2; v_gene: TRBV5-6; abundance: .; CDR3nt: TGTGCCAGCAGACCCTCTAGCGGGAGGGGCGAGACCCAGTACTTC; CDR3aa: CASRPSSGRGETQYF
j_gene: TRBJ2-1; d_gene: .; v_gene: TRBV4-1; abundance: once; CDR3nt: TGCGCCAGCAGCCAAGGAATAATAGTGAGCAATGAGCAGTTCTTC; CDR3aa: CASSQGIIVSNEQFF
j_gene: TRBJ1-4; d_gene: .; v_gene: TRBV4-1; abundance: .; CDR3nt: TGCGCCAGCAGCCAAGGACAAGGCTTCAATGAAAAACTGTTTTTT; CDR3aa: CASSQGQGFNEKLFF
j_gene: TRBJ1-4; d_gene: .; v_gene: TRBV6-5; abundance: .; CDR3nt: TGTGCCAGCAGTGTCGGGGGTCTCAATGAAAAACTGTTTTTT; CDR3aa: CASSVGGLNEKLFF
j_gene: TRBJ2-1; d_gene: .; v_gene: TRBV10-3; abundance: .; CDR3nt: TGTGCCATCAGTGAGCGCGTGAATGAGCAGTTCTTC; CDR3aa: CAISERVNEQFF
j_gene: TRBJ1-2; d_gene: .; v_gene: TRBV6-5; abundance: .; CDR3nt: TGTGCCAGCAGTTACGGGGGGGCGCAGCACTATGGCTACACCTTC; CDR3aa: CASSYGGAQHYGYTF
j_gene: TRBJ2-7; d_gene: .; v_gene: TRBV6-5; abundance: .; CDR3nt: TGTGCCAGCAGCGTCTCTTACGAGCAGTACTTC; CDR3aa: CASSVSYEQYF
j_gene: TRBJ1-1; d_gene: TRBD1; v_gene: TRBV4-1; abundance: .; CDR3nt: TGCGCCAGCAGCCACTCGGGGACAGGGAACACTGAAGCTTTCTTT; CDR3aa: CASSHSGTGNTEAFF
j_gene: TRBJ2-3; d_gene: .; v_gene: TRBV30; abundance: once; CDR3nt: TGTGCCGGGGGGAGAGATACGCAGTATTTT; CDR3aa: CAGGRDTQYF
j_gene: TRBJ2-6; d_gene: TRBD2; v_gene: TRBV4-3; abundance: .; CDR3nt: TGCGCCAGCAGCCAAGATTTAGGGCTAGCGGCAAGCTCTGGGGCCAACGTCCTGACTTTC; CDR3aa: CASSQDLGLAASSGANVLTF
j_gene: TRBJ2-5; d_gene: .; v_gene: TRBV19; abundance: .; CDR3nt: TGTGCCAGTAGTCTTCACCAGCAAGAGACCCAGTACTTC; CDR3aa: CASSLHQQETQYF
j_gene: TRBJ2-7; d_gene: .; v_gene: TRBV25-1; abundance: .; CDR3nt: TGTGCCAGCAGTGGCGGGGACAGAGGAGGGGGCCTCGAGCAGTACTTC; CDR3aa: CASSGGDRGGGLEQYF
j_gene: TRBJ2-7; d_gene: .; v_gene: TRBV11-3; abundance: .; CDR3nt: TGTGCCAGCGTACTTGGGCGAGGGAGGGGGTACGAGCAGTACTTC; CDR3aa: CASVLGRGRGYEQYF
j_gene: TRBJ2-1; d_gene: TRBD1; v_gene: TRBV5-1; abundance: .; CDR3nt: TGCGCCAGCAGCCGATGGACAGGTCACAATGAGCAGTTCTTC; CDR3aa: CASSRWTGHNEQFF
j_gene: TRBJ2-1; d_gene: .; v_gene: TRBV5-4; abundance: .; CDR3nt: TGTGCCAGCAGCCCGGCCCCAGGCTCCTACAATGAGCAGTTCTTC; CDR3aa: CASSPAPGSYNEQFF
j_gene: TRBJ2-1; d_gene: .; v_gene: TRBV7-3; abundance: .; CDR3nt: TGTGCCAGCAGTCCCCGAGGTGGGAGGTACAATGAGCAGTTCTTC; CDR3aa: CASSPRGGRYNEQFF
j_gene: TRBJ1-4; d_gene: TRBD1; v_gene: TRBV10-1; abundance: .; CDR3nt: TGCGCCAGCAGTGGAGAAGGGGGCCGTGAAAAACTGTTTTTT; CDR3aa: CASSGEGGREKLFF
j_gene: TRBJ1-6; d_gene: .; v_gene: TRBV12-5; abundance: .; CDR3nt: TGTGCTAGTGGGTTAGCGGGGCATTCACCCCTCCACTTT; CDR3aa: CASGLAGHSPLHF
j_gene: TRBJ2-2; d_gene: TRBD2; v_gene: TRBV7-9; abundance: .; CDR3nt: TGTGCCAGCAGTGTCGGGGGGGGCCTAAACACCGGGGAGCTGTTTTTT; CDR3aa: CASSVGGGLNTGELFF
j_gene: TRBJ2-7; d_gene: TRBD2; v_gene: TRBV11-3; abundance: .; CDR3nt: TGTGCCAGCAGCAAAAGGTCGGCTAGCGGGAGCTACGAGCAGTACTTC; CDR3aa: CASSKRSASGSYEQYF
j_gene: TRBJ2-2; d_gene: .; v_gene: TRBV21-1; abundance: .; CDR3nt: TGTGCCAGCAGTCAGGGGGTTGGCGGGGAGCTGTTTTTT; CDR3aa: CASSQGVGGELFF
j_gene: TRBJ1-5; d_gene: TRBD1; v_gene: TRBV30; abundance: .; CDR3nt: TGTGCCTGGAGTGCGGTCAGGGGGATAGGGTATAGCAATCAGCCCCAGCATTTT; CDR3aa: CAWSAVRGIGYSNQPQHF
j_gene: TRBJ2-5; d_gene: TRBD2; v_gene: TRBV19; abundance: .; CDR3nt: TGTGCCAGTAGTTCTAGCGGGGCGCGGGAGACCCAGTACTTC; CDR3aa: CASSSSGARETQYF
j_gene: TRBJ1-5; d_gene: .; v_gene: TRBV6-5; abundance: .; CDR3nt: TGTGCCACCTCGACAGGAACCGATGTACCCCAGCATTTT; CDR3aa: CATSTGTDVPQHF
j_gene: TRBJ2-1; d_gene: .; v_gene: TRBV27; abundance: .; CDR3nt: TGTGCCAGCAGTTTTGCAGGAGGCATTTACAATGAGCAGTTCTTC; CDR3aa: CASSFAGGIYNEQFF
j_gene: TRBJ2-1; d_gene: TRBD2; v_gene: TRBV6-1; abundance: once; CDR3nt: TGTGCCAGCTGGGGGCTAGCGGGGAATGAGCAGTTCTTC; CDR3aa: CASWGLAGNEQFF